The 24 T cell receptor beta chains below were found in one sample sequenced in a study of breast tumors, draining lymph nodes, adjacent tissues (dated by TCRdb to between 2015 and 2016). The library relied on multiplex PCR. Sequencing relied on an Illumina HiSeq 2000. Using fastp at Q25 and MiXCR, TCRdb reprocessed the public reads and kept productive beta chains. Under each unique CDR3 protein, matching rows form one entry showing the most common genes and DNA. Recorded for this sample are 150,000 to 200,000 distinct CDR3 sequences; about 33% of them occurred a single time. The ten largest clones capture about 4% of the sample. Lymph node samples came from the axillary draining lymph nodes of breast cancer patients. The sequenced sample was axillary lymph node tissue. Receptors were obtained from a female donor with breast cancer. Some clones in this sample may be carry-over from other donors' samples.

This clonotype was seen many times. V is TRBV12-3 or TRBV12-4 and J is TRBJ2-7; 9 bases fit TRBD1. V shed 5 bases and J 6 bases; nucleotides not matched to a gene: 11. The CDR3 consists of 15 residues. This chain's CDR3 is CASSQYQTGGGEQYF. CDR3 nucleotides: TGTGCCAGCAGTCAGTACCAGACAGGGGGGGGCGAGCAGTACTTC.

This clonotype occurred many times. The chain is built from TRBV27 and TRBJ2-7; the D gene is possibly TRBD2 (5 bases). The CDR3 is 14 amino acids. V lost 2 bases and J 4 bases, leaving 12 bases between the germline ends. Germline lookup yields CDR1 MNHEY and CDR2 SMNVEV (reference sequence). CDR3 sequence: CASSLRRSGYEQYF. The CDR3 DNA follows: TGTGCCAGCAGTTTAAGGAGGTCGGGTTACGAGCAGTACTTC.

In this sample, this clonotype turned up a few times. Since a much larger clone is just one base distant, this may be a read error. This chain links TRBV4-2 with TRBJ2-7, with D possibly TRBD2 on 6 matching bases. The CDR3 runs to 14 residues. Trimming shortened V by 4 bases and J by 5 bases, and 15 bases separated the two germline ends. Germline lookup yields CDR1 LGHNA and CDR2 YNFKEQ. This CDR3 reads CASSREAGPDEQYF. The CDR3, as DNA: TGTGCCAGCAGCCGGGAGGCAGGACCGGACGAGCAGTACTTC.

As DNA, the CDR3 is TGTGCCAGCTCAAGATACAGGGTTTGGAACATTCAGTACTTC. Translated: CASSRYRVWNIQYF. The chain joins TRBV18 to TRBJ2-4, with D perhaps TRBD1 (6 bases). Trimming removed 5 bases at V and 7 bases at J, with 15 bases between. Germline CDR1 is KGHSH and CDR2 is LQKENI. The CDR3 covers 14 residues. The whole variable domain, filled in from reference TRBV18 and TRBJ2-4, reads NAGVMQNPRHLVRRRGQEARLRCSPMKGHSHVYWYRQLPEEGLKFMVYLQKENIIDESGMPKERFSAEFPKEGPSILRIQQVVRGDSAAYFCASSRYRVWNIQYFGAGTRLSVL.

This clonotype was picked up one time. One end of the junction fails to match germline, which may point to a read error. This rearrangement joins TRBV7-3 to TRBJ2-1, with 9 positions matching TRBD1. CDR3 length: 15 amino acids. Germline V gene data show CDR1 as SGHTA and CDR2 as FQGTGA. The chain's CDR3 is CSSNLSRDRAFEQFF. The CDR3 DNA follows: TGTTCCAGCAACTTATCCCGGGACAGGGCTTTTGAGCAGTTCTTC.

With respect to this clonotype: One base away lies a much larger clone, so this may be a sequencing read error. The gene calls are TRBV12-3 or TRBV12-4 and TRBJ2-2; 8 bases match TRBD1. The trim removed 1 base at V and 6 bases at J, leaving 13 bases unmatched. This CDR3 comprises 18 residues. CDR3 region: CASSLVLGQGALAGELFF. CDR3 bases: TGTGCCAGCAGTTTAGTATTAGGGCAGGGGGCGTTAGCCGGGGAGCTGTTTTTT.

Concerning this clonotype itself: A clone one base away is much larger, so this may be a read error. J is TRBJ2-1 and V is TRBV9; TRBD2 might be the D (6 bases). Germline CDR1 is SGDLS and CDR2 is YYNGEE. The CDR3 consists of 17 residues. The V and J ends lost 7 bases and 0 bases respectively, with 20 bases between them. The CDR3 sequence is CASGGVSGGASYNEQFF. As DNA, the CDR3 is TGTGCCAGCGGCGGGGTCAGTGGCGGGGCCTCCTACAATGAGCAGTTCTTC.

The table lists this clonotype with a few counts. Being one base from a much bigger clone, this may be a read error. V usage is TRBV20-1 and J usage is TRBJ1-5; 8 nucleotides match TRBD1. The CDR3 contains 14 residues. CDR1 is DFQATT and CDR2 is SNEGSKA in the germline V gene (reference sequence). The chain's CDR3 is CSAGTGSSNPPQHF. CDR3 sequence (DNA): TGCAGTGCCGGGACAGGTAGTAGCAATCCGCCCCAGCATTTT.

This clonotype has at least ten counts. This rearrangement joins TRBV10-1 to TRBJ2-1, with TRBD1 matching over 10 bases. Trimming cost V 8 bases and J 3 bases; bases outside gene matches: 16. The CDR3 sequence is 18 residues long. Germline V gene sequence: CDR1 WNHNN, CDR2 SYGVQD (reference sequence). CDR3 bases: TGCGCCAGCCCGGGACAGGGGCAGGTGTGGGCCTACTACAATGAGCAGTTCTTC. This sequence encodes CASPGQGQVWAYYNEQFF.

This clonotype was found many times. The V and J genes are TRBV12-3 or TRBV12-4 and TRBJ1-2, with TRBD1 matching over 7 bases. V dropped 5 bases and J dropped 6; count of bases not matched to a gene: 6. The CDR3 runs to 13 residues. CDR3 sequence: CASSPRTGHGYTF. CDR3 nucleotides: TGTGCCAGCAGTCCTCGGACAGGACATGGCTACACCTTC.

Comment on this clonotype: A much larger clone is a single base away; this may be a read error. V is TRBV27 and J is TRBJ2-2; perhaps TRBD2 as D (6 bases). CDR3 size: 13 residues. Germline V gene data show CDR1 as MNHEY and CDR2 as SMNVEV (reference sequence). The CDR3 loop reads CASSRVSYGGLFF. CDR3 nucleotides: TGTGCCAGCAGCCGCGTTTCGTACGGGGGGCTGTTTTTT.

Ten or more counts support this clonotype. The J gene is TRBJ2-1, the V gene TRBV7-3; D may correspond to TRBD1 or TRBD2 (5 bases each). Germline V gives CDR1 SGHTA, CDR2 FQGTGA. There are 13 residues in the CDR3. Trimming shortened V by 0 bases and J by 10 bases, and 10 bases separated the two germline ends. The CDR3 loop reads CASSLTFRDEQFF. CDR3 nucleotides: TGTGCCAGCAGCTTAACCTTTCGGGACGAGCAGTTCTTC.

This clonotype has at least ten counts. The chain combines TRBV6-1 with TRBJ1-5; D not certain. This CDR3 has 16 amino acids. Germline V gene data show CDR1 as MNHNS and CDR2 as SASEGT. Trimming took off 3 bases at V and 3 bases at J, with 15 bases between the two ends. CDR3 protein: CASSEWGGGNNQPQHF. The CDR3 DNA is TGTGCCAGCAGTGAGTGGGGAGGAGGGAACAATCAGCCCCAGCATTTT.

The sample holds many counts of this clonotype. This chain connects TRBV20-1 to TRBJ1-2, with D perhaps TRBD1 (6 bases). This CDR3 contains 13 residues. The germline gives CDR1 DFQATT, CDR2 SNEGSKA (reference sequence). V was shortened by 7 bases and J by 5 bases, with 17 bases between the two germline ends. CDR3 nucleotide sequence: TGCAGTGGAACGGGGGGACAAAGATATGGCTACACCTTC. Translated, it gives CSGTGGQRYGYTF.

The V call is TRBV7-9, the J call TRBJ2-7, with D perhaps matching TRBD2 (5 bases). The CDR3 sequence is 19 residues long. The germline gives CDR1 SEHNR, CDR2 FQNEAQ (reference sequence). V was trimmed by 4 bases and J by 0 bases, leaving 25 bases between them. The CDR3: CASSSLDGIAPPCSYEQYF. CDR3 DNA: TGTGCCAGCAGCTCCCTGGACGGGATTGCACCTCCGTGCTCCTACGAGCAGTACTTC.

As for this clonotype: A much larger clonotype is one base distant, so this may be a read error. V usage is TRBV5-1 and J usage is TRBJ2-3; a weak D match, TRBD1 (5 bases). The CDR3 runs 20 residues. Germline-derived CDR1 and CDR2 are SGHRS and YFSETQ. V was shortened by 2 bases and J by 1 base, with 26 bases between the two germline ends. The CDR3 nucleotides are TGCGCCAGCAGCTTTAGCCAAAGCAGGGTCCCGAGCTATGGCACAGATACGCAGTATTTT. This translates into CASSFSQSRVPSYGTDTQYF.

The chain is built from TRBV30 and TRBJ1-1; tentative D call: TRBD1 (5 bases). The CDR3 has 14 amino acids. In germline, CDR1 is GTSNPN, CDR2 SVGIG (reference sequence). Trimming removed 3 bases at V and 6 bases at J, with 17 bases between. The CDR3 loop reads CAWRSPGRGAEAFF. In DNA, the CDR3 is TGTGCCTGGAGATCCCCCGGGAGAGGGGCTGAAGCTTTCTTT.

Ten or more counts support this clonotype. The rearrangement joins TRBV7-9 to TRBJ1-2; D gene uncertain. Between the trimmed V and J ends, which lost 1 base and 3 bases, there was a span of 12 bases. The CDR3 extends over 15 amino acids. Germline CDR1 SEHNR, CDR2 FQNEAQ (reference sequence). The CDR3 region is CASSLVQVAYYGYTF. The DNA for the CDR3 is TGTGCCAGCAGCTTAGTTCAGGTGGCTTACTATGGCTACACCTTC.

This clonotype was recorded at least ten times. The gene calls are TRBV7-6 and TRBJ2-2; TRBD1 agrees at 9 bases. V shed 2 bases and J 8 bases; nucleotides not matched to a gene: 12. Germline lookup yields CDR1 SGHVS and CDR2 FNYEAQ. CDR3 length: 17 residues. CDR3 nucleotides: TGTGCCAGCAGCTTATCGGTCCGGACAGGGGCCACGGGGGAGCTGTTTTTT. Its protein is CASSLSVRTGATGELFF.

Ten or more counts support this clonotype. The V gene is TRBV7-3, the J gene TRBJ2-1, with 7 bases identical to TRBD2. The trim removed 2 bases at V and 0 bases at J, leaving 10 bases unmatched. CDR3 length: 18 amino acids. The germline V gene has CDR1 SGHTA and CDR2 FQGTGA. The CDR3 DNA reads TGTGCCAGCAGCTTACGTCCCCCACTAGCGATCTCCTACAATGAGCAGTTCTTC. Its protein is CASSLRPPLAISYNEQFF.

About this clonotype: A much larger clone lies one base from this, so it may be a read error. This rearrangement joins TRBV2 to TRBJ2-7; TRBD2 matches at 7 bases. Germline values: CDR1 SNHLY, CDR2 FYNNEI. The CDR3 is 14 residues long. The CDR3 spells CASSPTSADYKQYF. DNA for the CDR3: TGTGCCAGCAGCCCCACTAGCGCCGACTACAAGCAGTACTTC.

In regard to this clonotype: This may arise from a read error, as a much more abundant clone is one base away. The chain combines TRBV12-3 or TRBV12-4 with TRBJ2-5; possibly TRBD1 or TRBD2 for D (5 bases each). The CDR3 extends over 13 amino acids. The CDR3, as DNA: TGTACCAGCAGTTTAGGGACGCAAGAGACCCAGTACTTC. This encodes CTSSLGTQETQYF.

In regard to this clonotype: No conserved phenylalanine or tryptophan is present at the end of the CDR3, so a read error is the likely explanation. The DNA is left out, because the CDR3 cannot be placed on it with certainty; the CDR3 is given as TCRdb lists it. This rearrangement joins TRBV7-9 to TRBJ2-5. Germline CDR1 SEHNR, CDR2 FQNEAQ (reference sequence). The CDR3 adds up to 14 amino acids, both ends counted. The CDR3 is CASSLGRTQETQYL.

This chain joins TRBV29-1 and TRBJ2-1; 13 bases match TRBD2. The CDR3 consists of 16 residues. Trimming removed 7 bases from V and 4 bases from J; junction bases left unmatched: 10. CDR1 SQVTM and CDR2 ANQGSEA come from the germline V gene. CDR3: CSAILAGGPSYNEQFF. CDR3 in DNA: TGCAGCGCAATACTAGCGGGGGGGCCCTCGTACAATGAGCAGTTCTTC.